This T cell receptor (beta chain) stems from a study of blood T cell repertoires in COVID-19. This clone was counted a single time. Authors' data handling: Reference gene primers were amplified, and this amplification served to estimate nucleated cell counts. Sequenced by immunoSEQ multiplex PCR; TCRdb stores in-frame clones only, minus some. Clone size and V and J calls were adopted from that table, with D and trimming inferred from the DNA. This table holds fewer than 15,000 clones, around 85% found once. The CDR3 runs to 16 residues. Germline loops: CDR1 SGHTA, CDR2 FQGNSA. Deletions cut 4 bases from V and 7 bases from J, with 20 bases between.

The gene calls are TRBV7-2 and TRBJ1-5, with a possible D match to TRBD1 (6 bases). This receptor was obtained from a human donor in a cohort sampled during active COVID-19. What was sequenced was peripheral blood. The CDR3 region is CASSYLRQGSTQPQHF. The CDR3 DNA sequence: TGTGCCAGCAGCTATCTAAGGCAGGGGTCCACCCAGCCCCAGCATTTT.